This T cell receptor (beta chain) was profiled in a study of blood T cell repertoires in COVID-19. Study context: Spain, Italy and the United States supplied samples that represented acute and convalescent COVID-19. Sources were T cells, B-cell-depleted T cells, or PBMCs; the material itself was cDNA or gDNA.

In the study's own analysis: How many nucleated cells were present was estimated from reference gene primer amplification. Clones were sequenced by immunoSEQ multiplex PCR, and TCRdb holds only the in-frame ones, with some missing. That table furnishes V, J and clone size, whereas the DNA furnished D and trimming. The sample yields 200,000 to 250,000 clones, around 84% seen once. Per germline, CDR1 MGHRA and CDR2 YSYEKL. The V and J ends lost 4 bases and 7 bases respectively, with 19 bases between them. The CDR3 is made up of 15 amino acids. The receptor was derived from a human donor in a cohort sampled during active COVID-19. The chain uses TRBV4-1 and TRBJ1-1; D call uncertain. The sequenced sample was peripheral blood. CDR3 protein: CASSPPQNGEVEAFF. CDR3 nucleotide sequence: TGCGCCAGCAGCCCCCCCCAAAACGGTGAAGTTGAAGCTTTCTTT.